Reported below is one T cell receptor (beta chain). Antigen: not known. This sample includes further DNA sequences coding for the same CDR3. From germline, CDR1 is MDHEN and CDR2 SYDVKM. With 5 bases removed from V and 8 bases from J, the gap between germline ends came to 15 bases. The CDR3 has 14 residues. PCR amplification relied on 60 Vbeta primers (plus 13 Jbeta primers). The protocol was immunoSEQ multiplex PCR, while the TCRdb copy is restricted to in-frame clones and leaves out a portion. The sample has about 150,000 clones, 80% seen once; the top ten hold 9.5% to 15%. The data were obtained in a study of cytomegalovirus exposure and HLA in healthy donors. Study conclusions and caveats: Evidence from a later analysis indicated that most CMV-associated TCR beta chains looked HLA-restricted.

This receptor was taken from a man aged 25-40 years in good health and CMV-seropositive. The rearrangement links TRBV28 to TRBJ1-4, with D possibly TRBD1 on 6 matching bases. The sequencing sample was made of PBMCs. The CDR3 sequence is CASSLPTGLEKLFF. DNA for the CDR3: TGTGCCAGCAGTCTACCGACAGGTTTGGAAAAACTGTTTTTT.